The clone carrying this TCR beta chain was seen only a few times. Antigen specificity is unknown. Generation of bulk TCR libraries relied on previously described methods and listed TCR primers. From the PCR reads, TCRdb called clonotypes with MiXCR, one entry per CDR3 protein. The sample holds about 320,000 distinct CDR3 sequences, under 25% seen once. With V trimmed by 4 bases and J by 6 bases, 4 bases remained unmatched. Germline V lookup: CDR1 LNHDA, CDR2 SQIVND (reference sequence). The CDR3 contains 14 residues. This entry is derived from a study of molecular identifiers for immune sequencing clone quantification. Study conclusions and caveats: In naive cells, under 1% of molecules belonged to clones above 20 RNA copies, against over 97% in effector cells. Barcodes shared by identical TCR molecules could lead to underestimated sizes of highly expanded clones.

Sorting recovered naive CD8 T cells on a CD8+CD4-CCR7+CD45RA+ profile. The TCR originated in a human donor in good health. Some libraries in this study had Jurkat cell RNA spiked in. The chain uses TRBV19 and TRBJ2-1, with 9 bases fitting TRBD2. Sequenced: naive CD8+ T cells from blood, with Jurkat cell RNA spiked in. Subset indicated: FACS-sorted CD8+CD4-CCR7+CD45RA+ naive T cells. Written as DNA, the CDR3 is TGTGCCAGTAGTAGCGGGGGGGCCATCAATGAGCAGTTCTTC. It yields the protein CASSSGGAINEQFF.